This TCR beta chain is drawn from a study of cytomegalovirus exposure and HLA in healthy donors. Primers for the PCR totalled 60 Vbeta and 13 Jbeta. Authors' data handling: In a later analysis, 60 million to 90 million unique TCR beta chains included roughly 11 million shared by two or more donors. Clones were read by immunoSEQ multiplex PCR, and TCRdb kept only the in-frame ones, dropping some. V and J calls plus clone size are reproduced from that table; the DNA served to infer D and trimming. The sample lists 250,000 to 350,000 clones; more than 80% were seen once. The CDR3 runs 14 residues. In germline, CDR1 is SGDLS, CDR2 YYNGEE.

The receptor was isolated from a man aged 35-49 years in good health and CMV-seropositive. The chain has TRBV9 and TRBJ2-5, with 8 bases identical to TRBD2. TRBJ2-7 matches the DNA end more closely, so the J call is doubtful. Sequences were obtained from PBMCs. CDR3 bases: TGTGCCAGCAGCGTAGCGGGACTAGAGGGCGAGCAGTACTTC. Its protein product is CASSVAGLEGEQYF.